The 8 T cell receptor beta chains presented below share a single source sample, sequenced in a study of cytomegalovirus exposure and HLA in healthy donors. PCR used 60 Vbeta primers and 13 Jbeta primers. Sequencing used immunoSEQ multiplex PCR; TCRdb keeps in-frame clones, though not all of them. This sample yields over 150,000 clones, of which 70% to 90% are seen a single time; roughly 2.3% belongs to the top ten. The source material was PBMCs. The receptors here all came from a male donor in good health and CMV-seronegative.

The rearrangement uses TRBV7-3 and TRBJ1-4; D possibly corresponds to TRBD1 (5 bases). This CDR3 contains 13 residues. Germline-derived CDR1 and CDR2 are SGHTA and FQGTGA. The V and J ends lost 5 bases and 3 bases respectively, with 7 bases between them. This chain's CDR3 is CASSTGPNEKLFF. In DNA form, the CDR3 reads TGTGCCAGCAGCACAGGTCCTAATGAAAAACTGTTTTTT.

V and J are TRBV27 and TRBJ2-5; TRBD2 agrees at 9 bases. CDR1 is MNHEY, CDR2 SMNVEV, per germline (reference sequence). The CDR3 has 16 amino acids. The V and J ends lost 2 bases and 5 bases, in that order; junction bases with no gene match: 9. The CDR3 spells CASSLGPAGGLETQYF. CDR3 nucleotides: TGTGCCAGCAGTTTAGGCCCAGCGGGAGGCTTGGAGACCCAGTACTTC.

The table lists this clone with a count of one. This chain uses TRBV30 with TRBJ2-5, with TRBD2 as a possible D gene (6 bases). This CDR3 region has 13 residues. Per germline, CDR1 GTSNPN and CDR2 SVGIG (reference sequence). V lost 4 bases and J 4 bases, leaving 13 bases between the germline ends. In nucleotides, the CDR3 is TGTGCCTGGAATGGAGGGGTCGGAGAGACCCAGTACTTC. Residues: CAWNGGVGETQYF.

The chain employs TRBV7-2 and TRBJ1-5; no reliable D call. The CDR3 contains 15 residues. Germline assignment: CDR1 SGHTA and CDR2 FQGNSA. Trimming left V 7 bases short and J 4 bases short, with 17 bases between. The CDR3 DNA is TGTGCCAGCACGCCTTCATGGGGAGGTAATCAGCCCCAGCATTTT. This sequence encodes CASTPSWGGNQPQHF.

This chain joins TRBV4-2 and TRBJ2-7, with TRBD2 matching 7 bases. Germline loops: CDR1 LGHNA, CDR2 YNFKEQ. The CDR3 covers 16 residues. Unmatched junction bases numbered 8, after V lost 1 base and J lost 2 bases. The CDR3 here is CASSQALGGGAYEQYF. CDR3 in DNA: TGTGCCAGCAGCCAAGCCCTCGGGGGAGGGGCCTACGAGCAGTACTTC.

This chain links TRBV27 with TRBJ2-5, with 14 bases matching TRBD2. The CDR3 consists of 14 residues. The ends lost 6 bases at V and 5 bases at J; junction bases unmatched: 2. The germline V gene has CDR1 MNHEY and CDR2 SMNVEV (reference sequence). CDR3: CASSRTSGRETQYF. CDR3 DNA: TGTGCCAGCAGCCGGACTAGCGGGAGGGAGACCCAGTACTTC.

The rearrangement links TRBV28 to TRBJ1-5, with D maybe TRBD1 (6 bases). Per germline, CDR1 MDHEN and CDR2 SYDVKM. V lost 4 bases and J 2 bases, leaving 15 bases between the germline ends. The CDR3 runs 16 residues. In DNA, the CDR3 is TGTGCCAGCAGTTCCAGGGGTTATAGTGGCAATCAGCCCCAGCATTTT. Translated, it gives CASSSRGYSGNQPQHF.

The chain links TRBV6-5 to TRBJ2-1; 9 nucleotides align to TRBD2. This CDR3 contains 16 residues. In germline, CDR1 is MNHEY, CDR2 SVGAGI. V lost 1 base and J lost 1; bases outside the gene matches: 2. The CDR3 DNA is TGTGCCAGCAGTTACTTGACTAGCGGATCCTACAATGAGCAGTTCTTC. It encodes CASSYLTSGSYNEQFF.